This T cell receptor beta chain was retrieved from a study of CD8 T cells in ankylosing spondylitis. Points from the study as a whole: Clones linked to disease, bearing a CD8+ phenotype, were relatively rare in peripheral blood. Reactive arthritis synovial fluid and blood previously showed some of these motif variants. Eight or nine highly homologous variants made up a TCR beta motif that seemed to typify ankylosing spondylitis blood. As reported, disease-linked clones showed significant enrichment in matched ankylosing spondylitis synovial fluid.

This clonotype was seen repeatedly, ten times or more. Its matching antigen is unknown. A quantitative 5'-RACE method, one with molecular barcodes, was used to make TCR beta libraries. TCRdb called the 5' RACE reads again in MiXCR, with one record for every CDR3 protein. The data contain about 460,000 distinct CDR3 sequences, about 5.7% of them seen just once; the ten biggest clones take up around 3.6%. With V trimmed by 2 bases and J by 3 bases, 6 bases remained unmatched. This CDR3 contains 16 residues. The germline gives CDR1 SGHTA, CDR2 FQGNSA. What was sequenced was blood, either unsorted or a sorted T cell fraction (not recorded which). The source is a male donor with ankylosing spondylitis. The gene calls are TRBV7-2 and TRBJ1-3, with 8 positions matching TRBD1. Written as DNA, the CDR3 is TGTGCCAGCAGCTTACACCAGGGGGCTTATGGAAACACCATATATTTT. Translated: CASSLHQGAYGNTIYF.